Each of the 9 T cell receptor beta chains below was sequenced from the same sample in a study of blood T cells in healthy people across ages. Then a second PCR, running roughly 7 to 11 cycles, was carried out with a sample-barcoded 5' primer and a J-beta primer mix. TCRdb ran MiXCR on the 5' RACE reads and lists one entry per CDR3 protein. The sample yields over 1,300,000 distinct CDR3 sequences, 59% seen once. Sequenced input: blood. All receptors come from a man between 18 and 29 years old in good health.

This sequence joins TRBV3-1 and TRBJ1-1; tentatively, D is TRBD1 (6 bases). The germline V and J ends were trimmed by 3 bases and 0 bases, with 14 bases remaining between them. CDR1 and CDR2 from the germline V gene are LGHDT and YNNKEL (reference sequence). The CDR3 runs to 16 residues. CDR3 loop: CASSHLGTNMNTEAFF. DNA of the CDR3: TGTGCCAGCAGCCATCTCGGGACAAACATGAACACTGAAGCTTTCTTT.

The chain couples TRBV24-1 to TRBJ1-5; D ambiguous. Per germline, CDR1 KGHDR and CDR2 SFDVKD. This CDR3 is 14 amino acids long. Between the trimmed V and J ends, which lost 4 bases and 0 bases, there was a span of 6 bases. The CDR3 region is CATSDLLSNQPQHF. CDR3 DNA sequence: TGTGCCACCAGTGACCTACTTAGCAATCAGCCCCAGCATTTT.

This clonotype was counted a few times. The J gene is TRBJ2-3, the V gene TRBV6-2 or TRBV6-3; D not certain. Trimming removed 6 bases at V and 2 bases at J, with 15 bases between. Germline lookup yields CDR1 MNHEY and CDR2 SVGEGT. The CDR3 has 15 amino acids. CDR3 region: CASSRPTALTDTQYF. CDR3 bases: TGTGCCAGCAGCCGACCGACTGCTCTCACAGATACGCAGTATTTT.

V gene TRBV27 combines with J gene TRBJ2-7; no clear D gene. Germline CDR1 reads MNHEY; CDR2 reads SMNVEV (reference sequence). The CDR3 is 16 amino acids. V lost 0 bases and J 4 bases, leaving 16 bases between the germline ends. CDR3 protein: CASSLSLRHLRYEQYF. The CDR3 bases are TGTGCCAGCAGTTTATCGCTACGGCATTTAAGATACGAGCAGTACTTC.

The chain combines TRBV4-1 with TRBJ2-1; D is perhaps TRBD1 (6 bases). The CDR3 extends over 14 amino acids. Germline V CDR1 and CDR2: MGHRA, YSYEKL. V was clipped by 5 bases and J by 4 bases, with 12 bases between them. CDR3 protein: CASSISDRYNEQFF. CDR3 coding DNA: TGCGCCAGCAGCATCTCGGACAGATACAATGAGCAGTTCTTC.

This chain connects TRBV11-2 to TRBJ2-4; 8 bases align to TRBD2. The J call may be mistaken, given a closer DNA end match to TRBJ2-5. The germline CDR1 and CDR2 sequences are SGHAT and FQNNGV. The CDR3 covers 17 residues. The CDR3: CASSLGSGSAKWETQYF. CDR3 sequence (DNA): TGTGCCAGCAGCTTAGGGAGCGGGAGCGCTAAGTGGGAGACCCAGTACTTC.

The chain links TRBV7-2 to TRBJ2-4; 8 bases are a match to TRBD1. The CDR3 extends over 13 amino acids. J was trimmed by 13 bases and V by 1 base; bases with no gene match: 6. Germline V gene lookup returns CDR1 SGHTA and CDR2 FQGNSA. CDR3 bases: TGTGCCAGCAGCTTAGGGGGACAGGTACAGCAGTACTTC. This codes for CASSLGGQVQQYF.

V and J are TRBV7-2 and TRBJ2-3, with D possibly being TRBD1 or TRBD2 (6 bases each). Germline V gives CDR1 SGHTA, CDR2 FQGNSA. The CDR3 loop spans 14 amino acids. V lost 2 bases, J lost 5 bases, and 11 bases lay in between. CDR3 sequence reads: CASSLPEGGDTQYF. CDR3 bases: TGTGCCAGCAGCTTACCGGAGGGGGGAGATACGCAGTATTTT.

The chain carries TRBV6-2 or TRBV6-3 and TRBJ2-7; D call uncertain. Trimming shortened V by 3 bases and J by 2 bases, and 14 bases separated the two germline ends. Germline V CDR1 and CDR2: MNHEY, SVGEGT. This CDR3 region has 15 residues. The CDR3 spells CASSYSERAPYEQYF. The CDR3, as DNA: TGTGCCAGCAGTTATTCAGAAAGAGCTCCCTACGAGCAGTACTTC.